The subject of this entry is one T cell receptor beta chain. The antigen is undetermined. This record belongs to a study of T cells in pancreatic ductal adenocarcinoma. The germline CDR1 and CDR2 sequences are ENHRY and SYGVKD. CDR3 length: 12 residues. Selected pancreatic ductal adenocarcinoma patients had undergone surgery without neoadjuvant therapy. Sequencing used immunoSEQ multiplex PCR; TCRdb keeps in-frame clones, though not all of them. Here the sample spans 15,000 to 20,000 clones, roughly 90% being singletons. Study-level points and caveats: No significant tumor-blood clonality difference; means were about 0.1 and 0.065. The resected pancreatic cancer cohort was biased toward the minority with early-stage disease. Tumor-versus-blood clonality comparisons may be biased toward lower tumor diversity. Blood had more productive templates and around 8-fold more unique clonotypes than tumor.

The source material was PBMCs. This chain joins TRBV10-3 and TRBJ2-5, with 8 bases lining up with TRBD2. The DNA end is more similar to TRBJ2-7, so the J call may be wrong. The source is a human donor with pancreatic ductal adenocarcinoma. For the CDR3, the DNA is TGTGCCATCAGCGGGGGGGCCGGCGAGCAGTACTTC. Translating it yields CAISGGAGEQYF.